This T cell receptor beta chain was identified in a study of T cell responses to AZD1222 COVID-19 vaccine. Study-level points and caveats: Increases in Spike-specific TCR breadth and depth were seen after two AZD1222 doses. Targets within unmutated variant regions were reportedly found for nearly half of spike-specific TCRs. Researchers took repertoire samples only after the peak T cell response had come. Most donors were white British, females outnumbered males, and clonal diversity was possibly underestimated.

V dropped 5 bases and J dropped 8 bases, with 10 bases sitting between them. The CDR3 consists of 12 residues. Germline V lookup: CDR1 LNHDA, CDR2 SQIVND (reference sequence). About this clone itself: Its antigen is as yet unknown.

Profiling relied on immunoSEQ multiplex PCR, and the TCRdb table lists in-frame clones only, not all of them. The sample gives around 190,000 clones, 94% of which show up once; roughly 1.7% is in the top ten. This receptor was obtained from an adult who received the AZD1222 COVID-19 vaccine. Sequencing was performed on peripheral blood, taken 28 days after the second AZD1222 dose. This chain joins TRBV19 and TRBJ1-5; D is unresolved. The CDR3 DNA reads TGTGCCAGTAGTGACACAGACAAGCCCCAGCATTTT. This encodes CASSDTDKPQHF.